One sample yielded the 13 T cell receptor beta chains listed below, sequenced in a study of vaccination effects on CD4 cells after COVID-19. Using viral peptide pools, the ViraFEST assay grew out antigen-specific CD4+ T cells prior to sequencing. CD4+ T cells were isolated after roughly nine days of culture. It was two doses of either the BNT162b2 or mRNA-1273 vaccine that participants received. Only in-frame clones appear in the TCRdb table, and some are missing; sequencing was by immunoSEQ multiplex PCR. The sample lists 57,000 or so clones; 60% to 75% were seen once. These receptors lack a known antigen. Sample: CD4+ T cells from PBMCs cultured with HCoV-229E spike peptides, taken after COVID-19 vaccination. The receptors stem from a human donor who received a COVID-19 vaccine.

V and J are TRBV6-1 and TRBJ2-1; 11 bases are shared with TRBD2. This CDR3 is 15 amino acids long. V shed 2 bases, J shed 5 bases, and the junction held 2 bases outside the gene matches. Germline V lookup: CDR1 MNHNS, CDR2 SASEGT. CDR3 residues: CASSESSGGHNEQFF. CDR3 DNA: TGTGCCAGCAGTGAATCTAGCGGGGGGCACAATGAGCAGTTCTTC.

The chain joins TRBV5-1 to TRBJ2-1; D might be TRBD1 (6 bases). Per germline, CDR1 SGHRS and CDR2 YFSETQ. There are 14 residues in the CDR3. V lost 6 bases to trimming and J lost 6 bases, with 16 bases between them. CDR3 amino acids: CASIQGPPGNEQFF. The CDR3 nucleotides are TGCGCCAGCATACAGGGCCCCCCCGGCAATGAGCAGTTCTTC. Combining the CDR3 with reference TRBV5-1 and TRBJ2-1 gives the whole variable domain KAGVTQTPRYLIKTRGQQVTLSCSPISGHRSVSWYQQTPGQGLQFLFEYFSETQRNKGNFPGRFSGRQFSNSRSEMNVSTLELGDSALYLCASIQGPPGNEQFFGPGTRLTVL.

With regard to this clone: Other DNA sequences in the sample encode the same CDR3. The chain combines TRBV5-1 with TRBJ1-4; D gene uncertain. V lost 4 bases, J lost 0 bases, and 7 bases lay in between. Germline CDR1 is SGHRS and CDR2 is YFSETQ. The CDR3 covers 14 residues. CDR3 in DNA: TGCGCCAGCAGCCTCGGGACAACTAATGAAAAACTGTTTTTT. It yields the protein CASSLGTTNEKLFF.

Here the CDR3 DNA reads TGTGCCAGCAGCCCAAGACTAGCGGGGAGCACAGATACGCAGTATTTT. Its translation is CASSPRLAGSTDTQYF. The genes are TRBV7-9 and TRBJ2-3, with 11 bases matching TRBD2. Germline CDR1 SEHNR, CDR2 FQNEAQ (reference sequence). The CDR3 length is 16 residues. V shed 5 bases, J shed 0 bases, and the junction held 4 bases outside the gene matches.

V and J are TRBV5-1 and TRBJ2-1, with 9 positions matching TRBD2. Germline lookup yields CDR1 SGHRS and CDR2 YFSETQ. V lost 0 bases and J lost 8; bases outside the gene matches: 6. The CDR3 is 15 residues long. As DNA, the CDR3 is TGCGCCAGCAGCTTGGTGGCGGGGGGGCCCGATGAGCAGTTCTTC. The encoded protein is CASSLVAGGPDEQFF.

This rearrangement joins TRBV19 to TRBJ1-5, with D hard to call. With 6 bases removed from V and 5 bases from J, the gap between germline ends came to 11 bases. CDR3 length: 13 residues. In germline, CDR1 is LNHDA, CDR2 SQIVND (reference sequence). The CDR3 loop is CASREGFYQPQHF. CDR3 sequence (DNA): TGTGCCAGTAGAGAAGGTTTCTATCAGCCCCAGCATTTT.

This rearrangement joins TRBV14 to TRBJ1-1; D is unclear. The ends were cut back, 1 base at V and 0 bases at J, with 18 bases in the middle. The CDR3 totals 18 residues. CDR1 is SGHDN, CDR2 FVKESK, per germline. The DNA for the CDR3 is TGTGCCAGCAGCCAAGTATTCGAGGGTTTGGGGATGAACACTGAAGCTTTCTTT. Translating gives CASSQVFEGLGMNTEAFF. The full variable domain, completed using reference TRBV14 and TRBJ1-1, is EAGVTQFPSHSVIEKGQTVTLRCDPISGHDNLYWYRRVMGKEIKFLLHFVKESKQDESGMPNNRFLAERTGGTYSTLKVQPAELEDSGVYFCASSQVFEGLGMNTEAFFGQGTRLTVV.

Points on this clone: Other DNA variants within this sample encode the same CDR3. This chain links TRBV28 with TRBJ1-5, with D unresolved. Trimming took 2 bases from V and 4 from J, leaving 0 bases between them. The CDR3 covers 11 residues. Germline-derived CDR1 and CDR2 are MDHEN and SYDVKM. CDR3 amino acids: CASSLNQPQHF. The CDR3, as DNA: TGTGCCAGCAGTTTAAATCAGCCCCAGCATTTT.

The table lists this clone with a count of one. The rearrangement joins TRBV12-5 to TRBJ2-5; 7 bases are shared with TRBD1. J lost 3 bases, V lost 4 bases, and 2 bases had no gene match. The CDR3 has 13 amino acids. Germline V CDR1 and CDR2: LGHNT, FRNRAP. The CDR3 loop is CASGSGQEETQYF. In DNA, the CDR3 is TGTGCTAGTGGTTCCGGACAGGAAGAGACCCAGTACTTC. Complete variable domain (other parts from reference TRBV12-5 and TRBJ2-5): DARVTQTPRHKVTEMGQEVTMRCQPILGHNTVFWYRQTMMQGLELLAYFRNRAPLDDSGMPKDRFSAEMPDATLATLKIQPSEPRDSAVYFCASGSGQEETQYFGPGTRLLVL.

The rearrangement links TRBV27 to TRBJ2-7, with TRBD2 matching over 9 bases. Germline V gene sequence: CDR1 MNHEY, CDR2 SMNVEV (reference sequence). CDR3 size: 12 residues. V lost 8 bases and J lost 6; bases outside the gene matches: 5. CDR3 nucleotides: TGTGCCAGCCCCCGCGGGAGGGGCGAGCAGTACGTC. This gives the protein CASPRGRGEQYV.

The rearrangement uses TRBV5-1 and TRBJ2-5; D might be TRBD2 (6 bases). CDR3 size: 14 residues. V was pared by 4 bases and J by 5 bases, with 15 bases between. Germline V gene sequence: CDR1 SGHRS, CDR2 YFSETQ. CDR3 region: CASSPEGLGETQYF. The CDR3 nucleotides are TGCGCCAGCAGCCCCGAGGGACTTGGGGAGACCCAGTACTTC. The full variable domain, rest sourced from reference TRBV5-1 and TRBJ2-5, is KAGVTQTPRYLIKTRGQQVTLSCSPISGHRSVSWYQQTPGQGLQFLFEYFSETQRNKGNFPGRFSGRQFSNSRSEMNVSTLELGDSALYLCASSPEGLGETQYFGPGTRLLVL.

The rearrangement joins TRBV5-1 to TRBJ2-1; TRBD2 matches 12 bases. Germline V gene data show CDR1 as SGHRS and CDR2 as YFSETQ. V was clipped by 3 bases and J by 8 bases; unmatched bases: 9. This CDR3 is built from 16 residues. The CDR3 coding sequence is TGCGCCAGCAGCTATGCTCCTAGCGGGGGGGACGATGAGCAGTTCTTC. This sequence encodes CASSYAPSGGDDEQFF. Combining the CDR3 with reference TRBV5-1 and TRBJ2-1 gives the whole variable domain KAGVTQTPRYLIKTRGQQVTLSCSPISGHRSVSWYQQTPGQGLQFLFEYFSETQRNKGNFPGRFSGRQFSNSRSEMNVSTLELGDSALYLCASSYAPSGGDDEQFFGPGTRLTVL.

The chain joins TRBV2 to TRBJ1-2, with 7 bases matching TRBD1. Germline-derived CDR1 and CDR2 are SNHLY and FYNNEI. Trimming removed 4 bases from V and 4 bases from J; junction bases left unmatched: 9. The CDR3 length is 15 residues. The CDR3 DNA sequence: TGTGCCAGCAGTGCCCTGGTGACAGGGCTCTATGGCTACACCTTC. Protein sequence: CASSALVTGLYGYTF.